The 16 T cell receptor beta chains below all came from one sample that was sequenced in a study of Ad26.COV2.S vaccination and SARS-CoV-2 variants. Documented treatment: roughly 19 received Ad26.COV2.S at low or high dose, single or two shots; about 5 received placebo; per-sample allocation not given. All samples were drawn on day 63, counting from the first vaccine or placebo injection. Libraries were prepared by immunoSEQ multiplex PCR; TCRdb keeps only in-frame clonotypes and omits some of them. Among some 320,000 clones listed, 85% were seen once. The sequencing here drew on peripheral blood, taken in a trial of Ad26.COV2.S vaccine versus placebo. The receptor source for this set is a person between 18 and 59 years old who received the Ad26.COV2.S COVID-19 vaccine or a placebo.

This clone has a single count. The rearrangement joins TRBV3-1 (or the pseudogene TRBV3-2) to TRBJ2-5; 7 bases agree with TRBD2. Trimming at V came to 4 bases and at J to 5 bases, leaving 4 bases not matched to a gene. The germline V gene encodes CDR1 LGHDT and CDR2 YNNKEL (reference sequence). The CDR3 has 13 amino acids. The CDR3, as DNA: TGTGCCAGCAGCCTCCGGGGGGATGAGACCCAGTACTTC. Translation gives CASSLRGDETQYF.

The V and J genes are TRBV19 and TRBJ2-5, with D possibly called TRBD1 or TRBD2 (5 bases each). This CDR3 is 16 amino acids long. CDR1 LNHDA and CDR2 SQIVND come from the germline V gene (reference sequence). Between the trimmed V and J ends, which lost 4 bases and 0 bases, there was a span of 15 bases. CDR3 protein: CASSTPGGEYQETQYF. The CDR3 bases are TGTGCCAGTAGTACCCCTGGGGGAGAATACCAAGAGACCCAGTACTTC.

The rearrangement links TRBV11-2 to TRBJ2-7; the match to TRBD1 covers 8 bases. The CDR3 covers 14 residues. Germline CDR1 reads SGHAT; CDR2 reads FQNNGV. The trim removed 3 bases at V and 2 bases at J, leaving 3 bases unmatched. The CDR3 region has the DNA TGTGCCAGCAGCTTTGGGACAGGTCCCTACGAGCAGTACTTC. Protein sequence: CASSFGTGPYEQYF.

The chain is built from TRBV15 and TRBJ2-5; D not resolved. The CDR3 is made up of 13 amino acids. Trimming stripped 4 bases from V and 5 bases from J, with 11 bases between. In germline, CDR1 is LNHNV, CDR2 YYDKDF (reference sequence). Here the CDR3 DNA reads TGTGCCACCAGCAACGATAGGCGGGAGACCCAGTACTTC. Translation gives CATSNDRRETQYF.

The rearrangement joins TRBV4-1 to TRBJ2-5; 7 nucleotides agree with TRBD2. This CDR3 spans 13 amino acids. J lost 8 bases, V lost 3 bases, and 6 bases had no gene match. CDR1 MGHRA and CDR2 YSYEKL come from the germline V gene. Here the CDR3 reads CASSQSGLGTQYF. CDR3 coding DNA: TGCGCCAGCAGCCAGTCAGGACTAGGTACCCAGTACTTC.

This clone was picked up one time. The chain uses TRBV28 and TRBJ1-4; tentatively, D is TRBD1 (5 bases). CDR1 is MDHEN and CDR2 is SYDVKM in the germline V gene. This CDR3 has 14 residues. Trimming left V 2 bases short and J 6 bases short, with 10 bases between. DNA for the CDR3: TGTGCCAGCAGTTTACCGGGGGGGTATGAAAAACTGTTTTTT. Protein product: CASSLPGGYEKLFF.

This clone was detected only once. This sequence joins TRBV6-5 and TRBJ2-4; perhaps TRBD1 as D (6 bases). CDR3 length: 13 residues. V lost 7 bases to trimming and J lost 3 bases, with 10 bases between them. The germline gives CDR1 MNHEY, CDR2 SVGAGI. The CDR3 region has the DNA TGTGCCAGCACTGGGGGCGGCAAAAACATTCAGTACTTC. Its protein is CASTGGGKNIQYF.

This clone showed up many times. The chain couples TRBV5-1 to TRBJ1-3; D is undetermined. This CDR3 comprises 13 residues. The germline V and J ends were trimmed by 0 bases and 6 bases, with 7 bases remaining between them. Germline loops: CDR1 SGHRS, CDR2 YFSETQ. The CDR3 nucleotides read TGCGCCAGCAGCTTGGGCGCCAAAAACACCATATATTTT. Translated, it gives CASSLGAKNTIYF. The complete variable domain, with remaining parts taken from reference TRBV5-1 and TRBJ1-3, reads KAGVTQTPRYLIKTRGQQVTLSCSPISGHRSVSWYQQTPGQGLQFLFEYFSETQRNKGNFPGRFSGRQFSNSRSEMNVSTLELGDSALYLCASSLGAKNTIYFGEGSWLTVV.

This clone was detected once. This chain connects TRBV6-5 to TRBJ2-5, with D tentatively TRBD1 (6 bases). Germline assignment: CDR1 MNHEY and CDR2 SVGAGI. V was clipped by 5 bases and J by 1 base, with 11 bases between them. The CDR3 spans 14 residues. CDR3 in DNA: TGTGCCAGCAGTCAGCCACAGGGCCAAGAGACCCAGTACTTC. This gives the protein CASSQPQGQETQYF.

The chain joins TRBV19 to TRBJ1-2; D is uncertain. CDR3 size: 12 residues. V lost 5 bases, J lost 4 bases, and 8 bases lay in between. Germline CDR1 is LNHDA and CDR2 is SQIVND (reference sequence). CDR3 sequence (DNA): TGTGCCAGTAGTGGTCCGGGCTATGGCTACACCTTC. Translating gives CASSGPGYGYTF. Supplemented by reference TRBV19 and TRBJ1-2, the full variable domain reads DGGITQSPKYLFRKEGQNVTLSCEQNLNHDAMYWYRQDPGQGLRLIYYSQIVNDFQKGDIAEGYSVSREKKESFPLTVTSAQKNPTAFYLCASSGPGYGYTFGSGTRLTVV.

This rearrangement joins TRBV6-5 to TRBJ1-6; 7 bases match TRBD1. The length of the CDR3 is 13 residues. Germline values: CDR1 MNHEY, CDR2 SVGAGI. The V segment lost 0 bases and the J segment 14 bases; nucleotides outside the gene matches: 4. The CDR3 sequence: CASSYSGQWALHF. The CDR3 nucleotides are TGTGCCAGCAGTTACTCGGGACAGTGGGCCCTCCACTTT.

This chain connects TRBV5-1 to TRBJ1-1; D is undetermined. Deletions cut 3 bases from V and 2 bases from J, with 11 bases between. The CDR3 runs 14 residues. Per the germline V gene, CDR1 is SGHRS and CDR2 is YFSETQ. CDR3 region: CASSWAMDNTEAFF. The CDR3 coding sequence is TGCGCCAGCAGCTGGGCCATGGATAACACTGAAGCTTTCTTT.

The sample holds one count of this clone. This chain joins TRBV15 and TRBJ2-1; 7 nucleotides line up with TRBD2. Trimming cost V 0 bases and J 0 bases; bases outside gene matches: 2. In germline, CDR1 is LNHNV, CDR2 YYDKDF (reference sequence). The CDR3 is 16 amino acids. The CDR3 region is CATSRELASSYNEQFF. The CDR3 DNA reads TGTGCCACCAGCAGAGAACTAGCGAGCTCCTACAATGAGCAGTTCTTC.

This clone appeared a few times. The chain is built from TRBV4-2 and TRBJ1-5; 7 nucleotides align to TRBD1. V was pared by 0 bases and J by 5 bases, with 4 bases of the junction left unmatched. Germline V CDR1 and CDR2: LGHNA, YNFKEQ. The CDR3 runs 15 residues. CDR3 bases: TGTGCCAGCAGCCAAGACCAGGGGGACGATCAGCCCCAGCATTTT. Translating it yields CASSQDQGDDQPQHF.

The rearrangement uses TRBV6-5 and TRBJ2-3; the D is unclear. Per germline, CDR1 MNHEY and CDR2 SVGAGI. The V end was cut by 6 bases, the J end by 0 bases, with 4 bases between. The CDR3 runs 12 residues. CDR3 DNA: TGTGCCAGCAGGCAAAGCACAGATACGCAGTATTTT. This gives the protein CASRQSTDTQYF.

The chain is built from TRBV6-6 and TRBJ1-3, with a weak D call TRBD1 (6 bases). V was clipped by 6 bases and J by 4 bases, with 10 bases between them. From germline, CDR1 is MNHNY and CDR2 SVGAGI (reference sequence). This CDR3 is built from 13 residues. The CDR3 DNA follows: TGTGCCAGCAGACAGGGTACCGGAAACACCATATATTTT. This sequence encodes CASRQGTGNTIYF.